This entry lists 28 T cell receptor beta chains sequenced from one sample in a study of blood T cell repertoires in COVID-19. TCRdb's table, derived via immunoSEQ multiplex PCR, lists solely in-frame clones and lacks some. The table lists about 33,000 clones, around nine tenths of them singletons. Sequencing input: peripheral blood. These receptors were taken from a human donor in a cohort sampled during active COVID-19.

This clone is deemed medium-sized. This chain links TRBV27 with TRBJ2-3; possibly TRBD2 for D (5 bases). The germline gives CDR1 MNHEY, CDR2 SMNVEV (reference sequence). Trimming pared 4 bases from V and 2 bases from J, leaving 13 bases between. The CDR3 loop spans 15 amino acids. The CDR3 nucleotides read TGTGCCAGCAGTTCCCGGGGTCCGCTCACAGATACGCAGTATTTT. Translating it yields CASSSRGPLTDTQYF.

V usage is TRBV5-1 and J usage is TRBJ1-2, with D maybe TRBD1 (6 bases). The germline V and J ends were trimmed by 0 bases and 7 bases, with 13 bases remaining between them. This CDR3 is 14 amino acids long. CDR1 is SGHRS and CDR2 is YFSETQ in the germline V gene. For the CDR3, the DNA is TGCGCCAGCAGCTTGGCCGTGGGGGGGCCTGGCTACACCTTC. This codes for CASSLAVGGPGYTF.

The chain uses TRBV6-5 and TRBJ1-1, with D unresolved. Per germline, CDR1 MNHEY and CDR2 SVGAGI. Trimming shortened V by 5 bases and J by 1 base, and 14 bases separated the two germline ends. The CDR3 has 15 amino acids. CDR3 coding DNA: TGTGCCAGCAGTCGGTCCCGATCCGAGAACACTGAAGCTTTCTTT. This encodes CASSRSRSENTEAFF.

The rearrangement joins TRBV5-6 to TRBJ1-6; D gene ambiguous. V lost 1 base and J 10 bases, leaving 6 bases between the germline ends. This CDR3 has 12 residues. The germline V gene encodes CDR1 SGHDT and CDR2 YYEEEE. Written as DNA, the CDR3 is TGTGCCAGCAGCTTGAGACAATCACCCCTCCACTTT. It yields the protein CASSLRQSPLHF.

A single count supports this clone. The chain joins TRBV15 to TRBJ2-3, with a weak D call TRBD2 (5 bases). Germline V gene data show CDR1 as LNHNV and CDR2 as YYDKDF (reference sequence). The CDR3 is made up of 12 amino acids. The V and J ends lost 0 bases and 7 bases respectively, with 5 bases between them. The DNA of the CDR3 is TGTGCCACCAGCAGAGACGGGAATACGCAGTATTTT. Translation: CATSRDGNTQYF.

The rearrangement uses TRBV4-1 and TRBJ1-4; D unclear. Looked up from germline, CDR1 is MGHRA and CDR2 is YSYEKL. The V gene lost 0 bases and the J gene lost 0 bases, with 14 bases spanning the gap. The CDR3 is 18 amino acids. In DNA, the CDR3 is TGCGCCAGCAGCCAAGATAGCTACCTTACTGCAACTAATGAAAAACTGTTTTTT. The encoded protein is CASSQDSYLTATNEKLFF.

The chain has TRBV9 and TRBJ2-5, with D tentatively TRBD2 (5 bases). The germline CDR1 and CDR2 sequences are SGDLS and YYNGEE. The V end lost 0 bases, the J end lost 5 bases, and 17 bases lay between the germline ends. The CDR3 covers 16 residues. The DNA for the CDR3 is TGTGCCAGCAGCGTAGCTGGGCGGACTGTCGGGGAGACCCAGTACTTC. This sequence encodes CASSVAGRTVGETQYF.

The rearrangement joins TRBV14 to TRBJ2-3; D gene unclear. The CDR3 contains 12 residues. The germline V gene has CDR1 SGHDN and CDR2 FVKESK. Trimming pared 3 bases from V and 5 bases from J, leaving 6 bases between. The CDR3 DNA sequence: TGTGCCAGCAGCCAGGGCGTAGATACGCAGTATTTT. It yields the protein CASSQGVDTQYF.

The chain links TRBV10-1 to TRBJ2-1; 8 nucleotides line up with TRBD1. CDR3 length: 14 amino acids. Germline V lookup: CDR1 WNHNN, CDR2 SYGVQD (reference sequence). The V and J ends lost 3 bases and 7 bases, in that order; junction bases with no gene match: 5. The DNA of the CDR3 is TGCGCCAGCAGTGATATCGGACAGGGAAATGAGCAGTTCTTC. Its protein product is CASSDIGQGNEQFF.

The chain joins TRBV10-1 to TRBJ1-5; D ambiguous. V was clipped by 3 bases and J by 6 bases, with 9 bases between them. The CDR3 contains 13 residues. CDR1 and CDR2 from the germline V gene are WNHNN and SYGVQD (reference sequence). The CDR3 nucleotides are TGCGCCAGCAGTGAATCGGTGTCTCAGCCCCAGCATTTT. It specifies CASSESVSQPQHF.

This chain uses TRBV4-2 with TRBJ2-7, with D hard to call. CDR1 and CDR2 from the germline V gene are LGHNA and YNFKEQ. The CDR3 sequence is 13 residues long. V shed 1 base and J shed 2 bases, with 6 bases lying between them. CDR3 protein: CASSQGPTYEQYF. CDR3 bases: TGTGCCAGCAGCCAAGGCCCTACCTACGAGCAGTACTTC.

The chain links TRBV27 to TRBJ1-2; 8 bases match TRBD1. V was pared by 0 bases and J by 5 bases, with 14 bases of the junction left unmatched. Germline V CDR1 and CDR2: MNHEY, SMNVEV (reference sequence). CDR3 length: 18 amino acids. DNA of the CDR3: TGTGCCAGCAGTTTATCGTCCACGGGACAGGAAGGTTTGTATGGCTACACCTTC. Its protein is CASSLSSTGQEGLYGYTF.

The chain links TRBV6-6 to TRBJ1-6, with unresolved D. V gave up 5 bases and J gave up 7 bases, with 9 bases separating them. The germline V gene has CDR1 MNHNY and CDR2 SVGAGI (reference sequence). The CDR3 sequence is 13 residues long. The CDR3 DNA follows: TGTGCCAGCAGTCACGCACAAAATTCACCCCTCCACTTT. Encoded protein: CASSHAQNSPLHF.

The chain uses TRBV5-4 and TRBJ2-5; 11 bases map to TRBD2. The V gene's germline CDR1 is SGHNT and CDR2 YYREEE (reference sequence). Trimming cost V 6 bases and J 4 bases; bases outside gene matches: 8. This CDR3 comprises 15 residues. CDR3 DNA: TGTGCCAGCACCTTAGCGGGGGGGAGAGGAGAGACCCAGTACTTC. Its translation is CASTLAGGRGETQYF.

V and J are TRBV4-1 and TRBJ2-3, with TRBD1 as a possible D gene (6 bases). This CDR3 has 14 residues. Trimming left V 1 base short and J 1 base short, with 6 bases between. Germline-derived CDR1 and CDR2 are MGHRA and YSYEKL. The CDR3 DNA reads TGCGCCAGCAGCCAAGGGACAGGCACAGATACGCAGTATTTT. Protein sequence: CASSQGTGTDTQYF.

The chain couples TRBV5-1 to TRBJ1-4; D unclear. This CDR3 region has 14 residues. V was trimmed by 1 base and J by 8 bases, leaving 12 bases between them. CDR1 and CDR2 (germline): SGHRS, YFSETQ. CDR3 nucleotide sequence: TGCGCCAGCAGCTTGACCCCTACCGGGGAAAAACTGTTTTTT. It codes for CASSLTPTGEKLFF. Drawing the rest from reference TRBV5-1 and TRBJ1-4, the complete variable domain is KAGVTQTPRYLIKTRGQQVTLSCSPISGHRSVSWYQQTPGQGLQFLFEYFSETQRNKGNFPGRFSGRQFSNSRSEMNVSTLELGDSALYLCASSLTPTGEKLFFGSGTQLSVL.

This clone has a single count. The chain couples TRBV27 to TRBJ1-2, with 7 bases fitting TRBD1. This CDR3 has 15 amino acids. With 5 bases clipped from V and 4 bases from J, the junction kept 10 bases outside the gene matches. CDR1 and CDR2 from the germline V gene are MNHEY and SMNVEV (reference sequence). CDR3 residues: CASSPTLAGGYGYTF. The CDR3 DNA reads as TGTGCCAGCAGTCCAACCCTCGCAGGGGGCTATGGCTACACCTTC.

The V and J genes are TRBV27 and TRBJ2-7; TRBD2 might be the D (6 bases). The germline V gene encodes CDR1 MNHEY and CDR2 SMNVEV (reference sequence). Trimming stripped 7 bases from V and 5 bases from J, with 12 bases between. CDR3 length: 12 residues. The CDR3, as DNA: TGTGCCAGCACCTCCGGGGGTAACGAGCAGTACTTC. This codes for CASTSGGNEQYF.

The chain combines TRBV9 with TRBJ2-7; 7 bases are a match to TRBD2. Germline V gene lookup returns CDR1 SGDLS and CDR2 YYNGEE. Losses at the gene ends were 3 bases for V and 1 base for J; bases not matched to a gene: 7. The CDR3 sequence is 15 residues long. The CDR3: CASSAQGGGSYEQYF. CDR3 coding DNA: TGTGCCAGCAGCGCCCAAGGCGGGGGATCCTACGAGCAGTACTTC.

This chain joins TRBV2 and TRBJ1-5; 9 nucleotides line up with TRBD1. Germline CDR1 and CDR2: SNHLY and FYNNEI. The CDR3 length is 13 residues. Unmatched junction bases numbered 3, after V lost 8 bases and J lost 4 bases. The CDR3 spells CASGGTGNQPQHF. The CDR3 DNA is TGTGCCAGCGGGGGGACAGGGAATCAGCCCCAGCATTTT.

This clone showed up just a few times. The V and J genes are TRBV5-1 and TRBJ2-7, with 9 bases identical to TRBD1. V lost 2 bases and J lost 9; bases outside the gene matches: 6. CDR3 length: 13 residues. CDR1 is SGHRS, CDR2 YFSETQ, per germline. For the CDR3, the DNA is TGCGCCAGCAGCTTTGCCGGGACAGGGCTGCAGTACTTC. Translated, it gives CASSFAGTGLQYF.

V and J are TRBV9 and TRBJ2-5; 9 nucleotides align to TRBD2. V gave up 0 bases and J gave up 1 base; unmatched junction bases: 4. The CDR3 contains 16 residues. Germline V CDR1 and CDR2: SGDLS, YYNGEE. CDR3 sequence reads: CASSVVGGGAQETQYF. In DNA form, the CDR3 reads TGTGCCAGCAGCGTAGTGGGCGGGGGGGCCCAAGAGACCCAGTACTTC.

The J gene is TRBJ2-1, the V gene TRBV29-1; D possibly corresponds to TRBD1 (5 bases). This CDR3 has 14 residues. Trimming removed 4 bases at V and 5 bases at J, with 15 bases between. Germline V gene data show CDR1 as SQVTM and CDR2 as ANQGSEA. CDR3 loop: CSVGPLDKNNEQFF. The CDR3, as DNA: TGCAGCGTTGGCCCCTTGGACAAAAACAATGAGCAGTTCTTC.

This chain connects TRBV19 to TRBJ1-1; TRBD1 matches 9 bases. The CDR3 sequence is 15 residues long. Trimming removed 4 bases from V and 6 bases from J; junction bases left unmatched: 9. Per germline, CDR1 LNHDA and CDR2 SQIVND (reference sequence). CDR3 DNA: TGTGCCAGTAGTAGCCGGACAGGGGATTCGTCTGAAGCTTTCTTT. Its translation is CASSSRTGDSSEAFF.

The rearrangement joins TRBV6-5 to TRBJ1-1; D may be TRBD1 (5 bases). Trimming shortened V by 6 bases and J by 1 base, and 12 bases separated the two germline ends. CDR3 length equals 14 residues. CDR1 and CDR2 from the germline V gene are MNHEY and SVGAGI. Here the CDR3 reads CASRPGFGNTEAFF. CDR3 coding DNA: TGTGCCAGCAGACCAGGGTTTGGGAACACTGAAGCTTTCTTT.

This chain uses TRBV27 with TRBJ1-6; D may be TRBD1 (5 bases). The V gene lost 8 bases and the J gene lost 3 bases, with 14 bases spanning the gap. The germline CDR1 and CDR2 sequences are MNHEY and SMNVEV (reference sequence). The CDR3 contains 15 residues. CDR3 nucleotide sequence: TGTGCCAGCGGGGGGGGGATCGACTATAATTCACCCCTCCACTTT. Its translation is CASGGGIDYNSPLHF.

This chain links TRBV6-5 with TRBJ1-4; D is uncertain. V lost 5 bases to trimming and J lost 1 base, with 8 bases between them. Germline loops: CDR1 MNHEY, CDR2 SVGAGI. CDR3 length equals 14 residues. The chain's CDR3 is CASSPTLTNEKLFF. The CDR3 DNA sequence: TGTGCCAGCAGTCCGACACTAACTAATGAAAAACTGTTTTTT.

The chain has TRBV3-1 (or the pseudogene TRBV3-2) and TRBJ2-7; D possibly corresponds to TRBD2 (6 bases). V lost 1 base, J lost 2 bases, and 9 bases lay in between. This CDR3 is 14 amino acids long. CDR1 and CDR2 (germline): LGHDT, YNNKEL (reference sequence). CDR3 in amino acids: CASSQARDAYEQYF. The CDR3 coding sequence is TGTGCCAGCAGCCAAGCGCGGGACGCCTACGAGCAGTACTTC.